This TCR beta chain was profiled in a study of radiation and T cells in renal cell carcinoma. Whole-study findings and limits: Compared with controls, irradiated tumors had more, larger dominant CDR3 motifs. Top 100 clonotypes averaged approximately 50% in irradiated versus around 45% in nephrectomy-only tumors.

Germline V CDR1 and CDR2: LNHDA, SQIVND (reference sequence). V gave up 5 bases and J gave up 0 bases, with 11 bases separating them. The CDR3 totals 15 residues. Libraries were prepared by immunoSEQ multiplex PCR; TCRdb keeps only in-frame clonotypes and omits some of them. This table has more than 8,000 clones, more than 55% appearing once. Sample treatment: treatment-naive control, cytoreductive nephrectomy. As regards this clone: As yet, its antigen is unknown.

The rearrangement links TRBV19 to TRBJ2-1, with D perhaps TRBD1 (5 bases). The TCR sequence derives from a man in his forties with renal cell carcinoma. Specimen: tumor tissue, collected from a patient whose treatment was nephrectomy without radiotherapy. In DNA form, the CDR3 reads TGTGCCAGTAGTGAGCAGGGTGGCTCCTACAATGAGCAGTTCTTC. This codes for CASSEQGGSYNEQFF.